A single sample is the source of the 25 T cell receptor beta chains below, sequenced in a study of human T cells and chemical hapten exposure. One entry per CDR3 protein, called by TCRdb with MiXCR from the RACE reads. The repertoire holds approximately 370,000 distinct CDR3 sequences, with about 5% as singletons. Time point described: pre-sensitization, week 0. Treatment indicated: therapeutic diphenylcyclopropenone sensitization with weekly scalp DPC. This specimen consisted of whole blood, obtained in connection with sensitization to the hapten diphenylcyclopropenone (DPC). Every receptor here comes from a woman younger than 35 with alopecia areata. Some clones in this sample may be carry-over from other donors' samples.

This chain connects TRBV3-1 to TRBJ2-1; D is uncertain. V was clipped by 0 bases and J by 1 base, with 7 bases between them. This CDR3 contains 15 residues. Germline assignment: CDR1 LGHDT and CDR2 YNNKEL (reference sequence). CDR3 loop: CASSQDSRSYNEQFF. In DNA form, the CDR3 reads TGTGCCAGCAGCCAAGACAGTCGATCCTACAATGAGCAGTTCTTC.

V is TRBV6-5 and J is TRBJ2-6; D gene unclear. The V gene lost 0 bases and the J gene lost 0 bases, with 6 bases spanning the gap. The CDR3 runs 16 residues. The germline V gene encodes CDR1 MNHEY and CDR2 SVGAGI. The CDR3 sequence: CASSYSGASGANVLTF. The CDR3 region has the DNA TGTGCCAGCAGTTACTCGGGTGCCTCTGGGGCCAACGTCCTGACTTTC.

The chain carries TRBV2 and TRBJ1-3; the D is unclear. The germline gives CDR1 SNHLY, CDR2 FYNNEI. The V end lost 5 bases, the J end lost 4 bases, and 9 bases lay between the germline ends. This CDR3 region has 13 residues. The CDR3 loop is CASSLGTGNTIYF. In nucleotides, the CDR3 is TGTGCCAGCAGTTTAGGTACGGGAAACACCATATATTTT.

The chain joins TRBV5-6 to TRBJ2-1; the match to TRBD1 covers 7 bases. The V segment lost 5 bases and the J segment 6 bases; nucleotides outside the gene matches: 11. Germline V CDR1 and CDR2: SGHDT, YYEEEE. This CDR3 comprises 15 residues. The CDR3 reads CASRDTGVPANEQFF. In DNA form, the CDR3 reads TGTGCCAGCAGGGACACAGGGGTCCCGGCCAATGAGCAGTTCTTC.

This clonotype was seen many times. The chain is built from TRBV4-3 and TRBJ1-2, with a possible D match to TRBD1 (6 bases). Per the germline V gene, CDR1 is LGHNA and CDR2 is YSLEER. The CDR3 is made up of 15 amino acids. V lost 8 bases and J 6 bases, leaving 22 bases between the germline ends. The CDR3 loop reads CASRKSPTGTHGYTF. The CDR3 region has the DNA TGCGCCAGCCGTAAATCACCCACAGGGACCCATGGCTACACCTTC.

At least ten counts were recorded for this clonotype. CDR3 in DNA: TGTGCCAGCAGTTTATGGGAGGGATGGGACCAGCCCCAGCATTTT. Translated, it gives CASSLWEGWDQPQHF. This chain links TRBV28 with TRBJ1-5, with TRBD1 as a possible D gene (5 bases). Per the germline V gene, CDR1 is MDHEN and CDR2 is SYDVKM. V was trimmed by 0 bases and J by 7 bases, leaving 13 bases between them. The CDR3 sequence is 15 residues long.

This clonotype was seen ten or more times. The V call is TRBV19, the J call TRBJ1-1; TRBD1 is a possible D gene (6 bases). Trimming pared 6 bases from V and 2 bases from J, leaving 13 bases between. The CDR3 has 14 residues. The V gene's germline CDR1 is LNHDA and CDR2 SQIVND (reference sequence). The CDR3 coding sequence is TGTGCCAGTAGCTCAGGACAGCGAAACACTGAAGCTTTCTTT. As protein: CASSSGQRNTEAFF.

This clonotype was seen repeatedly, ten times or more. The chain has TRBV6-6 and TRBJ1-5, with D hard to call. The CDR3 runs to 15 residues. The V gene lost 2 bases and the J gene lost 3 bases, with 11 bases spanning the gap. Germline V lookup: CDR1 MNHNY, CDR2 SVGAGI (reference sequence). The CDR3 DNA reads as TGTGCCAGCAGTTACGTAGGCAGCCTCAATCAGCCCCAGCATTTT. This translates into CASSYVGSLNQPQHF.

Regarding this clonotype: One end of the junction varies from germline; a read error may be responsible. The chain uses TRBV4-3 and TRBJ1-2, with D possibly TRBD1 on 6 matching bases. CDR1 is LGHNA and CDR2 is YSLEER in the germline V gene. This CDR3 has 15 residues. The CDR3, as DNA: TGCGCCAGCAACCAAGTACAGGGATTCGACTATGGCTACACCTTC. This codes for CASNQVQGFDYGYTF.

This clonotype was counted many times. The rearrangement joins TRBV5-4 to TRBJ2-2; TRBD1 agrees at 7 bases. Germline CDR1 reads SGHNT; CDR2 reads YYREEE (reference sequence). J gave up 7 bases and V 2 bases, and 14 bases lay outside the gene matches. The CDR3 runs to 17 residues. This CDR3 is CASSFNNAQGIGGELFF. The CDR3 nucleotides read TGTGCCAGCAGCTTCAATAATGCACAGGGGATAGGCGGGGAGCTGTTTTTT.

This clonotype has at least ten counts. The V and J genes are TRBV2 and TRBJ2-3; D possibly corresponds to TRBD1 (7 bases). The V gene's germline CDR1 is SNHLY and CDR2 FYNNEI. V lost 3 bases and J 0 bases, leaving 13 bases between the germline ends. CDR3 length equals 16 residues. CDR3 coding DNA: TGTGCCAGCAGTGAGCAGGGGGGCCTTAGCACAGATACGCAGTATTTT. Its protein is CASSEQGGLSTDTQYF.

This clonotype was detected a few times. This chain joins TRBV12-3 or TRBV12-4 and TRBJ2-1; D gene uncertain. V was cut by 2 bases and J by 7 bases, with 9 bases left in between. The length of the CDR3 is 13 residues. DNA of the CDR3: TGTGCCAGCAGTTTACCCGCGGAAAATGAGCAGTTCTTC. Translation gives CASSLPAENEQFF.

In its sample, this clonotype was seen a few times. The chain links TRBV6-1 to TRBJ2-3; 12 nucleotides line up with TRBD1. The CDR3 is made up of 19 amino acids. The V gene end was trimmed by 5 bases and the J gene end by 0 bases; junction bases not matched to a gene: 12. CDR1 MNHNS and CDR2 SASEGT come from the germline V gene. In nucleotides, the CDR3 is TGTGCCAGCAGTCGACGGGACAGGGGGCTTGGCTTTAGCACAGATACGCAGTATTTT. It codes for CASSRRDRGLGFSTDTQYF.

The chain uses TRBV6-5 and TRBJ2-4; D is ambiguous. Germline CDR1 is MNHEY and CDR2 is SVGAGI. Trimming removed 0 bases at V and 0 bases at J, with 12 bases between. This CDR3 is built from 17 residues. The CDR3 region has the DNA TGTGCCAGCAGTTACTCCCTTCGGAGCCTAGCCAAAAACATTCAGTACTTC. Its protein product is CASSYSLRSLAKNIQYF.

This clonotype came up many times. CDR3: CASSQRQNSPLHF. As DNA, the CDR3 is TGTGCCAGCAGCCAACGACAGAATTCACCCCTCCACTTT. The chain is built from TRBV7-8 and TRBJ1-6, with D possibly being TRBD1 (5 bases). Trimming stripped 5 bases from V and 7 bases from J, with 9 bases between. Germline V lookup: CDR1 SGHVS, CDR2 FQNEAQ. This CDR3 has 13 residues.

Only a few counts were recorded for this clonotype. The rearrangement joins TRBV19 to TRBJ2-3; a weak D match, TRBD2 (6 bases). V was cut by 7 bases and J by 3 bases, with 11 bases left in between. The CDR3 length is 13 residues. Germline values: CDR1 LNHDA, CDR2 SQIVND (reference sequence). The CDR3 nucleotides read TGTGCCAGTACATTAGCGGAAACAGATACGCAGTATTTT. The encoded protein is CASTLAETDTQYF.

V gene TRBV5-1 combines with J gene TRBJ2-7; tentative D call: TRBD1 (6 bases). Germline CDR1 reads SGHRS; CDR2 reads YFSETQ. Deletions cut 0 bases from V and 6 bases from J, with 25 bases between. The CDR3 consists of 18 residues. Here the CDR3 DNA reads TGCGCCAGCAGCTTGGAGGTGGCGGTGACAGGTGGGGGATTCGAGCAGTACTTC. Its translation: CASSLEVAVTGGGFEQYF.

This clonotype was picked up a small number of times. This sequence joins TRBV2 and TRBJ1-1; D ambiguous. CDR1 is SNHLY, CDR2 FYNNEI, per germline. The CDR3 runs to 12 residues. V was trimmed by 3 bases and J by 5 bases, leaving 7 bases between them. The CDR3 DNA reads TGTGCCAGCAGTGAGGGTTGGACTGAAGCTTTCTTT. This translates into CASSEGWTEAFF. Using reference TRBV2 and TRBJ1-1 for the parts outside the CDR3, the full variable domain is EPEVTQTPSHQVTQMGQEVILRCVPISNHLYFYWYRQILGQKVEFLVSFYNNEISEKSEIFDDQFSVERPDGSNFTLKIRSTKLEDSAMYFCASSEGWTEAFFGQGTRLTVV.

The rearrangement uses TRBV6-1 and TRBJ2-4, with D perhaps matching TRBD1 (5 bases). Germline CDR1 and CDR2: MNHNS and SASEGT. V was cut by 6 bases and J by 0 bases, with 12 bases left in between. CDR3 size: 15 residues. The CDR3 protein is CASSATGLAKNIQYF. The CDR3 region has the DNA TGTGCCAGCAGCGCTACAGGCCTAGCCAAAAACATTCAGTACTTC.

CDR3: CASSLTSGGAETQYF. The CDR3 DNA sequence: TGTGCCAGCAGCCTCACTAGCGGGGGGGCGGAGACCCAGTACTTC. This chain uses TRBV12-3 or TRBV12-4 with TRBJ2-5; TRBD2 aligns across 13 bases. The V and J ends lost 6 bases and 5 bases, in that order; junction bases with no gene match: 6. The CDR3 runs to 15 residues.

This clonotype was detected many times. This sequence joins TRBV7-2 and TRBJ2-5; 7 bases are a match to TRBD1. This CDR3 region has 14 residues. V trimming: 5 bases; J trimming: 3 bases; junction bases outside the gene matches: 6. Per the germline V gene, CDR1 is SGHTA and CDR2 is FQGNSA. The DNA for the CDR3 is TGTGCCAGCAGCCCAAATACAGGGGAAGAGACCCAGTACTTC. It encodes CASSPNTGEETQYF. The full variable domain, in which reference TRBV7-2 and TRBJ2-5 provide the parts outside the CDR3, is GAGVSQSPSNKVTEKGKDVELRCDPISGHTALYWYRQSLGQGLEFLIYFQGNSAPDKSGLPSDRFSAERTGGSVSTLTIQRTQQEDSAVYLCASSPNTGEETQYFGPGTRLLVL.

This rearrangement joins TRBV5-1 to TRBJ2-6; D unresolved. Germline CDR1 is SGHRS and CDR2 is YFSETQ. The ends were cut back, 4 bases at V and 2 bases at J, with 10 bases in the middle. The CDR3 extends over 15 amino acids. The CDR3 nucleotides are TGCGCCAGCAGCGTGACGGACCCTGGGGCCAACGTCCTGACTTTC. It translates to CASSVTDPGANVLTF.

About this clonotype: Germline and junction disagree at one end, which may indicate a read error. This chain connects TRBV6-2 or TRBV6-3 to TRBJ2-1; TRBD2 might be the D (6 bases). The CDR3 loop spans 17 amino acids. Per germline, CDR1 MNHEY and CDR2 SVGEGT. This CDR3 is CASSYMGTTPGGDEQSF. CDR3 DNA sequence: TGTGCCAGCAGTTACATGGGAACTACCCCAGGCGGGGATGAGCAGTCCTTC.

At least ten counts were recorded for this clonotype. This chain uses TRBV4-3 with TRBJ2-7; 7 nucleotides agree with TRBD2. Germline lookup yields CDR1 LGHNA and CDR2 YSLEER. With V trimmed by 0 bases and J by 6 bases, 14 bases remained unmatched. The length of the CDR3 is 17 residues. DNA for the CDR3: TGCGCCAGCAGCCAAGATCTGGGAGGACTAGTTCGAGGCGAGCAGTACTTC. Protein product: CASSQDLGGLVRGEQYF.

This clonotype was recorded many times. The rearrangement joins TRBV27 to TRBJ2-5; D is unclear. This CDR3 spans 13 amino acids. The V end was cut by 5 bases, the J end by 4 bases, with 11 bases between. Germline values: CDR1 MNHEY, CDR2 SMNVEV (reference sequence). The CDR3 nucleotides are TGTGCCAGCAGTCCCACGGAAGGAGAGACCCAGTACTTC. This gives the protein CASSPTEGETQYF.